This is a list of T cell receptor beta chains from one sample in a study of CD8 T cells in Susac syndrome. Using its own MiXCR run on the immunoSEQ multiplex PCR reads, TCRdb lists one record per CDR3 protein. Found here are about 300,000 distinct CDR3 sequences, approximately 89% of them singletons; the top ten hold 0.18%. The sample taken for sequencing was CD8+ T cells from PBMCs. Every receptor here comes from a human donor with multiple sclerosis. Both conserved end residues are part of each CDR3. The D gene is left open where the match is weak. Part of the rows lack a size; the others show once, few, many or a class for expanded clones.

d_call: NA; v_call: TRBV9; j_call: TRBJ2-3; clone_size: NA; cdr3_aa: CASSASSTDTQYF; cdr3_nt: TGTGCCAGCAGCGCCTCCAGCACAGATACGCAGTATTTT
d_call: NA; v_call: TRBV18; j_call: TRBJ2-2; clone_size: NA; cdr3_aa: CASSKKWNANTGELFF; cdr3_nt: TGTGCCAGCTCTAAAAAGTGGAACGCGAACACCGGGGAGCTGTTTTTT
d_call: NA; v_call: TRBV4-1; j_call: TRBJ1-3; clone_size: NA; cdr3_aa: CASSQDDGKPYSGNTIYF; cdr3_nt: TGCGCCAGCAGCCAAGATGACGGCAAACCCTACTCTGGAAACACCATATATTTT
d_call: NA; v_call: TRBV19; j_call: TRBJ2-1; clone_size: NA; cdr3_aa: CASSSLGGNEQFF; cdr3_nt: TGTGCCAGTAGTTCCCTGGGGGGCAATGAGCAGTTCTTC
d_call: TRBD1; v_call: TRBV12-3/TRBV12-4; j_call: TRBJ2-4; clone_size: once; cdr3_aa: CASSLGLQGDLKNIQYF; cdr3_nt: TGTGCCAGCAGTTTAGGACTGCAGGGGGATCTCAAAAACATTCAGTACTTC
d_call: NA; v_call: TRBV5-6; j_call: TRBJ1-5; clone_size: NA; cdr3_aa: CASSLGARAGEQPQHF; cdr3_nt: TGTGCCAGCAGCTTGGGGGCCCGGGCAGGGGAACAGCCCCAGCATTTT
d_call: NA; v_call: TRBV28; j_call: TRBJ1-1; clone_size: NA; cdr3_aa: CASDAGTKNTEAFF; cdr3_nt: TGTGCCAGTGATGCCGGGACAAAGAACACTGAAGCTTTCTTT
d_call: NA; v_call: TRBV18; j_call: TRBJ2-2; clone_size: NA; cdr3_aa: CASSPQPQYTGELFF; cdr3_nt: TGTGCCAGCTCACCCCAACCACAGTACACCGGGGAGCTGTTTTTT
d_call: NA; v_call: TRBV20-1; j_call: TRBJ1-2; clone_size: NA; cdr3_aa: CSALQGNGGYTF; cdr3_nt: TGCAGTGCCCTTCAGGGGAATGGTGGCTACACCTTC
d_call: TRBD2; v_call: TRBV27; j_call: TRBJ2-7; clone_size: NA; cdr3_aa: CASKAGGPLEQYF; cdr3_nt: TGTGCCAGTAAAGCGGGAGGGCCGCTCGAGCAGTACTTC
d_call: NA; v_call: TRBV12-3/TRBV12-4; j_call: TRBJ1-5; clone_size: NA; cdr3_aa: CASRDGHVMQPQHF; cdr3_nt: TGTGCCAGCAGGGACGGACACGTTATGCAGCCCCAGCATTTT
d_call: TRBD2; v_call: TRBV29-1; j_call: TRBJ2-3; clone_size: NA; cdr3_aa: CSVAGTSGRMADTQYF; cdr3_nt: TGCAGCGTTGCCGGGACTAGCGGGAGAATGGCAGATACGCAGTATTTT
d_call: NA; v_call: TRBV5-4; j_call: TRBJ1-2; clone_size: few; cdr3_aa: CASSLGGDYGYTF; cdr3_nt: TGTGCCAGCAGTTTGGGGGGCGACTATGGCTACACCTTC
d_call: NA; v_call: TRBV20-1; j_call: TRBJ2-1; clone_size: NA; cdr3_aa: CSATGAPSSYNEQFF; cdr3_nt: TGCAGTGCTACTGGGGCCCCCAGCTCCTACAATGAGCAGTTCTTC
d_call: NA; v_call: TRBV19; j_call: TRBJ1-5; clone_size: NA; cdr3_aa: CASSIQSVNQPQHF; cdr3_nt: TGTGCCAGTAGTATACAGTCTGTCAATCAGCCCCAGCATTTT
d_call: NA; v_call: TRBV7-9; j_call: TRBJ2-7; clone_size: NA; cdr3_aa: CASSPISDGLYEQYF; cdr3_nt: TGTGCCAGCAGCCCCATTTCGGACGGGTTATACGAGCAGTACTTC
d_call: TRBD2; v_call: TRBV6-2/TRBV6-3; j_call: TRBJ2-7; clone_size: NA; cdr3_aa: CASSPRLAVAYEQYF; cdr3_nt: TGTGCCAGCAGTCCCCGACTAGCAGTCGCCTACGAGCAGTACTTC
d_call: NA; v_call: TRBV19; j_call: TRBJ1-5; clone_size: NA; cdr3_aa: CASSTIPSQPQHF; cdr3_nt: TGTGCCAGTAGTACGATTCCGAGTCAGCCCCAGCATTTT
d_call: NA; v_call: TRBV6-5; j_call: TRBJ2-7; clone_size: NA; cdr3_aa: CASSPTGEGSEQYF; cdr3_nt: TGTGCCAGCAGCCCGACAGGGGAGGGTAGCGAGCAGTACTTC
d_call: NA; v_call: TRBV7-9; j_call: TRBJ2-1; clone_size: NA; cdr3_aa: CASSRNEQFF; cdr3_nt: TGTGCCAGCAGCCGCAATGAGCAGTTCTTC
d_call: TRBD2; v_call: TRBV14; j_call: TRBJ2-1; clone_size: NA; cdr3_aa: CASSHGLAGVGYNEQFF; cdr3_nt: TGTGCCAGCAGCCATGGGCTAGCGGGAGTTGGCTACAATGAGCAGTTCTTC
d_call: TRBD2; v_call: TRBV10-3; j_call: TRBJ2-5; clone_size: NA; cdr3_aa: CAIRESGGAAETQYF; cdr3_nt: TGTGCCATCAGAGAGAGCGGGGGGGCGGCAGAGACCCAGTACTTC
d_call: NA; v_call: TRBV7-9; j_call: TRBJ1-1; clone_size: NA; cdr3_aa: CASSPGFATEAFF; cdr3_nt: TGTGCCAGCAGCCCAGGGTTTGCCACTGAAGCTTTCTTT
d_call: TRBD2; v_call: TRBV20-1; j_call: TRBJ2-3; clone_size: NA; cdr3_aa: CSARDRGGAGGFLSTDTQYF; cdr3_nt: TGCAGTGCTAGAGATCGAGGAGGAGCGGGAGGCTTCTTAAGCACAGATACGCAGTATTTT